This T cell receptor beta chain was captured by sequencing in a study of beta chain features in type 1 diabetes. Trimming took off 3 bases at V and 4 bases at J, with 4 bases between the two ends. The CDR3 contains 11 residues. Per germline, CDR1 DFQATT and CDR2 SNEGSKA (reference sequence). Findings and caveats of the study: In every one of the four CD4+ subsets, TCRB CDR3s were moderately but significantly shorter in Type 1 diabetes patients.

This clone has only a few counts. Its specificity is unknown. Isolated RNA was reverse transcribed in full, so expressed TCRB transcripts were sequenced. Naive, central memory and regulatory T cell samples averaged roughly 3.6 million immunoSEQ reads each. Data came from immunoSEQ multiplex PCR; TCRdb stores just in-frame clones and leaves some out. The data contain some 250,000 clones, about 11% of them singletons. This receptor was obtained from a man aged 30-40 years with type 1 diabetes. The chain combines TRBV20-1 with TRBJ2-1, with D hard to call. The sample comprised naive CD4+ T cells from blood. For the CDR3, the DNA is TGCAGTGCTAGCCAGTACAATGAGCAGTTCTTC. Translating it yields CSASQYNEQFF.